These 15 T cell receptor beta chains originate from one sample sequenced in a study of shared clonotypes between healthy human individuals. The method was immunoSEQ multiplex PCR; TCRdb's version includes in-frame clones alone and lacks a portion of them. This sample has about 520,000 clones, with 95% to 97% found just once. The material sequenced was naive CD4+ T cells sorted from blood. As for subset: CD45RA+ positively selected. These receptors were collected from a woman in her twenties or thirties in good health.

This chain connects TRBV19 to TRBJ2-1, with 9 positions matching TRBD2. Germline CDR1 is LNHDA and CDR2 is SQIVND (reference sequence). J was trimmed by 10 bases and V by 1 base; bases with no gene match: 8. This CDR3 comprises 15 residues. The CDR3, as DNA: TGTGCCAGTAGTATAGTCCCGCTAGCGGGAATGGAGCAGTTCTTC. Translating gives CASSIVPLAGMEQFF.

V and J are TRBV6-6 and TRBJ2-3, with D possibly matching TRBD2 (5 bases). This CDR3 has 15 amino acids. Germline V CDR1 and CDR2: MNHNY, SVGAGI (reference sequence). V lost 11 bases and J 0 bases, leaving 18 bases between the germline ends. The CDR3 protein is CAASKGRTSTDTQYF. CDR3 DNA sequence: TGTGCCGCCAGCAAGGGCAGGACTAGCACAGATACGCAGTATTTT.

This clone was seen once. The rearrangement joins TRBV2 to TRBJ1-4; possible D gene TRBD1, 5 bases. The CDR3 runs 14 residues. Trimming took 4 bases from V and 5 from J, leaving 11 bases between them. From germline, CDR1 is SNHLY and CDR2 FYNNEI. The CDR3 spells CASSANRQNEKLFF. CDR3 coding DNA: TGTGCCAGCAGTGCGAACAGGCAGAATGAAAAACTGTTTTTT.

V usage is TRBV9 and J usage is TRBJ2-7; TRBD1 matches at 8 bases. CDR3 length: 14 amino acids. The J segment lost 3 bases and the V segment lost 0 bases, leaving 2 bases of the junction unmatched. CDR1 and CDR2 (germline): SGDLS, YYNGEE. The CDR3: CASSVATGGYEQYF. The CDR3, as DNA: TGTGCCAGCAGCGTAGCTACAGGGGGCTACGAGCAGTACTTC.

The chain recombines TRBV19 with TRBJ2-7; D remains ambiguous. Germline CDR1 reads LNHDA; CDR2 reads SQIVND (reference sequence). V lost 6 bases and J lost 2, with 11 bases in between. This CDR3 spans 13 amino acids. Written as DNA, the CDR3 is TGTGCCAGTAGCCGGGCAGTGACCTACGAGCAGTACTTC. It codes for CASSRAVTYEQYF.

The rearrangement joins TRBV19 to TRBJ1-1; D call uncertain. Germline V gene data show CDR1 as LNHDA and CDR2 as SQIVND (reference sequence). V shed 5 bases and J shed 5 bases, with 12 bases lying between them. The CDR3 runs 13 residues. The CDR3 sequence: CASSLPPWTEAFF. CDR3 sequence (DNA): TGTGCCAGTAGTCTCCCCCCGTGGACTGAAGCTTTCTTT.

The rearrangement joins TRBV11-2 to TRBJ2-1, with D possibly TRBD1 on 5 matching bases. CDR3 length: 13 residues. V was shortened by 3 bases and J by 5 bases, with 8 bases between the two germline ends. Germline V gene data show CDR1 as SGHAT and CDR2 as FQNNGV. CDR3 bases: TGTGCCAGCAGCTTTGACAGAGACAATGAGCAGTTCTTC. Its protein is CASSFDRDNEQFF.

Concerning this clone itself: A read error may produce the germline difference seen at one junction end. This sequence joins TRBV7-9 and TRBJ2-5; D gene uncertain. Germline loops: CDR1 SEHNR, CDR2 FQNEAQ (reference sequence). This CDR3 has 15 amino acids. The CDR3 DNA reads TGTGCCAGCAGCCCCTCTGGCGTCCGAATAGAGGCCCAGTACTTC. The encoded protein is CASSPSGVRIEAQYF.

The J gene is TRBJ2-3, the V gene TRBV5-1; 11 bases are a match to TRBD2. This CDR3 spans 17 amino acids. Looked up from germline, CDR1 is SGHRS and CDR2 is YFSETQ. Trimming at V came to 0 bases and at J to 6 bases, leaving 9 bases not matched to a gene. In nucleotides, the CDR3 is TGCGCCAGCAGCTTGGAAGTTAGCGGGAGGGCGTGGGATACGCAGTATTTT. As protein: CASSLEVSGRAWDTQYF.

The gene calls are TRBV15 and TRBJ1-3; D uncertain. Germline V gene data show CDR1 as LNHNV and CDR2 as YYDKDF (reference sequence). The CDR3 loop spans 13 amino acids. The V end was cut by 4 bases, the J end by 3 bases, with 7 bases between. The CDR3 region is CATSIGFGNTIYF. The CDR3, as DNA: TGTGCCACCAGCATTGGGTTTGGAAACACCATATATTTT.

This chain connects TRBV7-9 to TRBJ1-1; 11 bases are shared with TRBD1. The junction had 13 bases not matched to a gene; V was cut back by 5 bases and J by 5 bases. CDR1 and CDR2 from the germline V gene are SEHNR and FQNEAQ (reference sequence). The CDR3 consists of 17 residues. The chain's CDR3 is CASSPPIEGTGGTEAFF. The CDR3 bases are TGTGCCAGCAGCCCACCCATTGAGGGGACAGGGGGTACTGAAGCTTTCTTT.

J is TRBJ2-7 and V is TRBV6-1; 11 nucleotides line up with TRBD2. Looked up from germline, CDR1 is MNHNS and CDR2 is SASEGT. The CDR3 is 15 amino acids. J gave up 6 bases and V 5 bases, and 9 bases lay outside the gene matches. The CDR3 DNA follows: TGTGCCAGCAGTCCGCAGAGTAGCGGGAGGGGCGAGCAGTACTTC. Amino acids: CASSPQSSGRGEQYF.

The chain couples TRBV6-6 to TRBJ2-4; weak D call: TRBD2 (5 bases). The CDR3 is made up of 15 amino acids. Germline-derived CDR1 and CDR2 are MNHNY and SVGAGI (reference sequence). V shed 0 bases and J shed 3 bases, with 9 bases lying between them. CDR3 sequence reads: CASSYSTGFKNIQYF. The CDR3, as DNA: TGTGCCAGCAGTTACTCAACGGGGTTCAAAAACATTCAGTACTTC.

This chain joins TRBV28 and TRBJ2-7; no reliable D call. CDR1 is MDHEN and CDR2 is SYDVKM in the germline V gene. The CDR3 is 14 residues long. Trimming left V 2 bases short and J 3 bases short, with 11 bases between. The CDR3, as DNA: TGTGCCAGCAGTTTACCACCTCCCCTCTACGAGCAGTACTTC. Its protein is CASSLPPPLYEQYF.

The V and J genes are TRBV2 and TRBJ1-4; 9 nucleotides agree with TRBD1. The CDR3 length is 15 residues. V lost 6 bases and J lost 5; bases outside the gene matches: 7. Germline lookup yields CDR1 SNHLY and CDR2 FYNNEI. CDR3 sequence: CASRRGTGKNEKLFF. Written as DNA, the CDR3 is TGTGCCAGCAGGAGGGGGACAGGGAAAAATGAAAAACTGTTTTTT. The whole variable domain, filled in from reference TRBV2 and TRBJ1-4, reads EPEVTQTPSHQVTQMGQEVILRCVPISNHLYFYWYRQILGQKVEFLVSFYNNEISEKSEIFDDQFSVERPDGSNFTLKIRSTKLEDSAMYFCASRRGTGKNEKLFFGSGTQLSVL.